A selection of T cell receptor beta chains follows, all from one sample in a study of CD8 T cells in ankylosing spondylitis. TCRdb ran MiXCR on the 5' RACE reads and lists one entry per CDR3 protein. There are about 240,000 distinct CDR3 sequences in the sample; roughly 10% occur only once, and 5.5% to 8% lies in the top ten. Sequenced input: blood, either unsorted or a sorted T cell fraction (not recorded which). The source of these receptors is a male donor with ankylosing spondylitis or in good health (not recorded which). Each CDR3 is given with its conserved first and last residue. The D gene is left open where the match is weak. A row's size may be missing; if present it is once, few, many or a size class.

d_gene	v_gene	abundance	j_gene	CDR3nt	CDR3aa
-	TRBV7-8	few	TRBJ2-7	TGTGCCAGCAGCTTAGTGAGCCGGGGCCGTGGGGGTTACGAGCAGTACTTC	CASSLVSRGRGGYEQYF
-	TRBV7-8	-	TRBJ1-5	TGTGCCAGCAGCTTAGGGTTTGTCGGGGGCACTCAGCCCCAGCATTTT	CASSLGFVGGTQPQHF
-	TRBV5-1	many	TRBJ1-1	TGCGCCAGCAGCTATAGAGGGTTGGGCACTGAAGCTTTCTTT	CASSYRGLGTEAFF
-	TRBV2	many	TRBJ1-1	TGTGCCAGGGGACGCCGCGGTACTGAAGCTTTCTTT	CARGRRGTEAFF
TRBD2	TRBV20-1	many	TRBJ2-7	TGCAGTGCTCTTAGCGGGGGGAGCTCCTACGAGCAGTACTTC	CSALSGGSSYEQYF
-	TRBV5-1	many	TRBJ2-2	TGCGCCAGCAGCCCAGGGTCCGGGGAGCTGTTTTTT	CASSPGSGELFF
-	TRBV6-1	many	TRBJ1-5	TGTGCCAGCAGGGATACAGGGCGCAGTTCTATTAATCAGCCCCAGCATTTT	CASRDTGRSSINQPQHF
-	TRBV3-1	few	TRBJ2-1	TGTGCCAGCAGACATGAGAGGAATGAGCAGTTCTTC	CASRHERNEQFF
TRBD2	TRBV20-1	many	TRBJ2-5	TGCAGTGGGGGTAGCGGGGGCCAACAAGAGACCCAGTACTTC	CSGGSGGQQETQYF
-	TRBV9	many	TRBJ2-3	TGTGCCAGCAGCGCCGGAGGGGCAGAAAGCACAGATACGCAGTATTTT	CASSAGGAESTDTQYF
-	TRBV29-1	few	TRBJ1-5	TGCAGCGTTTCAGGGGATCTCAATCAGCCCCAGCATTTT	CSVSGDLNQPQHF
TRBD2	TRBV7-3	many	TRBJ2-7	TGTGCCAGCAGTCGTCCGGGGGGCTACGAGCAGTACTTC	CASSRPGGYEQYF
-	TRBV6-1	many	TRBJ1-1	TGTGCCAGCAACCTAAAGAAGGGAGTCACTGAAGCTTTCTTT	CASNLKKGVTEAFF
-	TRBV29-1	many	TRBJ2-2	TGCAGCGTTGACGACGGGGGTCCCGGGGAGCTGTTTTTT	CSVDDGGPGELFF
TRBD2	TRBV19	-	TRBJ2-1	TGTGCCAGTGCTAGACTAGCGGGAGGGGACCATTACAATGAGCAGTTCTTC	CASARLAGGDHYNEQFF
-	TRBV10-1	few	TRBJ2-3	TGCGCCAGGGGGTGGCGGGGAGGAACAGATACGCAGTATTTT	CARGWRGGTDTQYF
-	TRBV5-1	many	TRBJ2-2	TGCGCCAGCACAGGAGGACCCGGGGAGCTGTTTTTT	CASTGGPGELFF
-	TRBV12-3/TRBV12-4	few	TRBJ1-1	TGTGCCAGCAGTTTAGCGGTGGACAAGCGAGAAGCTTTCTTT	CASSLAVDKREAFF
-	TRBV6-1	many	TRBJ1-2	TGTGCCAGCAGTGAACCCGCAGGGGCTCGGACTTCCTATGGCTACACCTTC	CASSEPAGARTSYGYTF
TRBD2	TRBV5-1	many	TRBJ2-1	TGCGCCAGCAGCCGTGCTAGCGGGAGTTTAGATGAGCAGTTCTTC	CASSRASGSLDEQFF
TRBD1	TRBV20-1	many	TRBJ2-1	TGCAGTGCTATCGCACGAGGGGGCAAAAGCTCCTACAATGAGCAGTTCTTC	CSAIARGGKSSYNEQFF
-	TRBV30	many	TRBJ2-1	TGTGCCTGGAGTGGCACAATAGTCCCCAATGAGCAGTTCTTC	CAWSGTIVPNEQFF
TRBD1	TRBV5-1	-	TRBJ1-1	TGCGCCAGCAGTACAGGGGGTGGTTTGGCTGAAGCTTTCTTT	CASSTGGGLAEAFF
TRBD2	TRBV20-1	few	TRBJ2-7	TGCAGTGCCACCCCAGCGGGAGTATCCTGGGAGCAGTACTTC	CSATPAGVSWEQYF
-	TRBV29-1	many	TRBJ1-2	TGCAGCGTTGAGGTTAACTATGGCTACACCTTC	CSVEVNYGYTF
-	TRBV5-1	many	TRBJ2-2	TGCGCCAGCAGCTCGGAAACAGGAGGGACCGGGGAGCTGTTTTTT	CASSSETGGTGELFF
-	TRBV20-1	many	TRBJ2-7	TGCAGTGCTAGAGAGGTGTACGAGCAGTACTTC	CSAREVYEQYF
TRBD1	TRBV3-1	many	TRBJ1-1	TGTGCCAGCAGCCGACAGGGGCGGAACACTGAAGCTTTCTTT	CASSRQGRNTEAFF
-	TRBV9	many	TRBJ2-2	TGTGCCAGCAGCGTAGTACCCACGAACACCGGGGAGCTGTTTTTT	CASSVVPTNTGELFF
-	TRBV7-3	few	TRBJ1-1	TGTGCCAGCAGCCGCGGGACTATAATGAACACTGAAGCTTTCTTT	CASSRGTIMNTEAFF
TRBD1	TRBV20-1	-	TRBJ2-5	TGCAGTGCTTTATACAGGGGGAAAGAGACCCAGTACTTC	CSALYRGKETQYF
-	TRBV29-1	many	TRBJ2-3	TGCAGCGTGTCCAACTTCGGAACTACAGATACGCAGTATTTT	CSVSNFGTTDTQYF
-	TRBV20-1	-	TRBJ2-1	TGCAGTGCTTCCACTTCCGGGCTCTCGAGGTACAATGAGCAGTTCTTC	CSASTSGLSRYNEQFF
-	TRBV29-1	many	TRBJ1-1	TGCAGAACCACTATCGCGGGGGCGGGGAGCACTGAAGCTTTCTTT	CRTTIAGAGSTEAFF
TRBD1	TRBV10-3	-	TRBJ2-5	TGTGTCATCAGTTGGGACAGGATTCAAGAGACCCAGTACTTC	CVISWDRIQETQYF
-	TRBV7-9	many	TRBJ1-1	TGTGCCAGTACAGGGCCGATGAACACTGAAGCTTTCTTT	CASTGPMNTEAFF
TRBD2	TRBV5-1	-	TRBJ2-1	TGCGCCAGCAGCTTATTGGGGTCTAGCGGGGTAAATGAGCAGTTCTTC	CASSLLGSSGVNEQFF
-	TRBV28	-	TRBJ2-7	TGTGCCAGCAGCCTGGACAGATTGGGCTACGAGCAGTACTTC	CASSLDRLGYEQYF
-	TRBV29-1	many	TRBJ2-2	TGCAGCGCAGGGAATTTCGGGGAGCTGTTTTTT	CSAGNFGELFF
-	TRBV20-1	many	TRBJ2-7	TGCAGTGCTAGAGATGCCTACGAGCAGTACTTC	CSARDAYEQYF
-	TRBV5-1	many	TRBJ2-7	TGCGCCAGCAGCTTGGTCGTCGGGAGACCCATCTTCCACGAGCAGTACTTC	CASSLVVGRPIFHEQYF